The 4 T cell receptor beta chains given below trace back to one sample, sequenced in a study of T cells in Graves' hyperthyroidism and ophthalmopathy. Authors of the study amplified TCR beta CDR3 regions from RNA transcripts. Carried out on the TCR CDR3, a first-round RT-PCR used the HTBI primer set. In TCRdb, the multiplex PCR reads were re-called with MiXCR into one record per CDR3 protein. The table lists around 400,000 distinct CDR3 sequences, about 15% of them singletons. Sequenced material: blood. These receptors were taken from a woman aged 18-29 years with Graves' hyperthyroidism that later progressed to Graves' ophthalmopathy.

This clonotype was counted at least ten times. This chain uses TRBV7-2 with TRBJ2-1, with 12 bases lining up with TRBD2. Germline CDR1 reads SGHTA; CDR2 reads FQGNSA. V gave up 6 bases and J gave up 6 bases; unmatched junction bases: 6. The CDR3 runs to 15 residues. For the CDR3, the DNA is TGTGCCAGCAGTTCTCCTAGCGGGAGGGGCAATGAGCAGTTCTTC. It codes for CASSSPSGRGNEQFF.

This clonotype has ten or more counts. The J gene is TRBJ2-5, the V gene TRBV7-9; 9 positions match TRBD2. The CDR3 sequence is 17 residues long. The V segment lost 4 bases and the J segment 5 bases; nucleotides outside the gene matches: 14. Per germline, CDR1 SEHNR and CDR2 FQNEAQ (reference sequence). Here the CDR3 reads CASSSPSAGGSIETQYF. In DNA form, the CDR3 reads TGTGCCAGCAGCTCCCCTAGCGCGGGAGGGTCGATCGAGACCCAGTACTTC.

This clonotype occurred many times. The rearrangement uses TRBV7-9 and TRBJ2-7; the D gene is possibly TRBD1 (5 bases). Between the trimmed V and J ends, which lost 5 bases and 4 bases, there was a span of 21 bases. This CDR3 is 16 amino acids long. The germline V gene has CDR1 SEHNR and CDR2 FQNEAQ (reference sequence). The CDR3 DNA is TGTGCCAGCAGCGATACCCGGACAAGGGTGGGTTACGAGCAGTACTTC. Protein product: CASSDTRTRVGYEQYF.

This clonotype appeared many times. V usage is TRBV20-1 and J usage is TRBJ2-5; D not resolved. Germline loops: CDR1 DFQATT, CDR2 SNEGSKA (reference sequence). This CDR3 region has 15 residues. V was shortened by 6 bases and J by 2 bases, with 19 bases between the two germline ends. The CDR3 region is CSARGLKYPQETQYF. For the CDR3, the DNA is TGCAGTGCCCGTGGTCTGAAGTACCCGCAAGAGACCCAGTACTTC.